These 4 T cell receptor beta chains were all obtained from the same sample, sequenced in a study of blood T cell repertoires in COVID-19. The table came from immunoSEQ multiplex PCR; TCRdb's copy has only in-frame clones and leaves some out. The sample shows some 400,000 clones, more than 75% of them seen only once. Material for sequencing was peripheral blood. The receptors were gathered from a woman aged 55-75 years with COVID-19, enrolled during active disease.

This chain links TRBV11-2 with TRBJ2-5, with 7 bases that match TRBD1. Trimming cost V 5 bases and J 5 bases; bases outside gene matches: 11. The V gene's germline CDR1 is SGHAT and CDR2 FQNNGV. This CDR3 contains 15 residues. The CDR3 nucleotides are TGTGCCAGCAGCACCAGGGGGACAGTTCAGGAGACCCAGTACTTC. It encodes CASSTRGTVQETQYF.

This chain uses TRBV6-5 with TRBJ1-1; a possible D gene is TRBD1 (6 bases). Trimming removed 0 bases at V and 7 bases at J, with 9 bases between. Germline loops: CDR1 MNHEY, CDR2 SVGAGI. The CDR3 runs to 13 residues. The CDR3 nucleotides are TGTGCCAGCAGTTACTCAAGGGGGAATGAAGCTTTCTTT. Translation gives CASSYSRGNEAFF.

The chain recombines TRBV9 with TRBJ1-1; D remains unclear. Trimming cost V 4 bases and J 0 bases, with 16 bases left between them. Germline V gene lookup returns CDR1 SGDLS and CDR2 YYNGEE. The CDR3 contains 16 residues. The CDR3 spells CASSPRGSDLNTEAFF. The CDR3 coding sequence is TGTGCCAGCAGCCCCCGGGGTAGTGACCTGAACACTGAAGCTTTCTTT.

V usage is TRBV6-6 and J usage is TRBJ2-5; tentatively, D is TRBD2 (7 bases). Germline V gives CDR1 MNHNY, CDR2 SVGAGI (reference sequence). V was pared by 8 bases and J by 1 base, with 14 bases between. The CDR3 runs to 14 residues. CDR3 coding DNA: TGTGCCAGCTCCCCGGGGGGCCTCCAAGAGACCCAGTACTTC. The encoded protein is CASSPGGLQETQYF.